Listed below are T cell receptor beta chains from one sample, sequenced in a study of OX40 agonist ivuxolimab in advanced cancers. Repertoires were generated with immunoSEQ multiplex PCR, while TCRdb's copy carries only in-frame clones and drops some. The sample yields 65,000 to 85,000 clones, about 80% seen once. Specimen: CD4+ or CD8+ T cells sorted from blood, collected in a trial of the OX40 agonist ivuxolimab. The source is an adult with an advanced solid tumor such as melanoma, head and neck, liver or kidney cancer. Each CDR3 is given with its conserved first and last residue. The D gene is left open where the match is weak. A row's size may be missing; if present it is once, few, many or a size class.

CASSLEGGRSTDTQYF	TGTGCCAGCAGCTTAGAGGGCGGGAGATCCACAGATACGCAGTATTTT	TRBV7-8	TRBJ2-3	TRBD2	.
CASSYGLAGYNEQFF	TGTGCCAGCAGTTATGGACTAGCGGGGTACAATGAGCAGTTCTTC	TRBV5-4	TRBJ2-1	TRBD2	.
CASSPARHETGELFF	TGTGCCAGCAGCCCAGCAAGGCACGAGACCGGGGAGCTGTTTTTT	TRBV5-4	TRBJ2-2	.	.
CASSIGSRGYTF	TGCGCCAGCAGCATAGGTTCCCGCGGCTACACCTTC	TRBV5-1	TRBJ1-2	.	.
CASSKGQGRTEAFF	TGTGCCAGCAGCAAGGGACAGGGTAGGACTGAAGCTTTCTTT	TRBV5-8	TRBJ1-1	TRBD1	.
CASSLRATDFSNQPQHF	TGTGCCAGCAGCCTCCGCGCGACGGACTTTAGCAATCAGCCCCAGCATTTT	TRBV27	TRBJ1-5	.	.
CASSLGLSGYGYTF	TGTGCCAGCAGCCTCGGTTTAAGCGGGTATGGCTACACCTTC	TRBV6-6	TRBJ1-2	.	.
CASSPPNEKLFF	TGTGCCAGCTCACCACCCAATGAAAAACTGTTTTTT	TRBV18	TRBJ1-4	.	.
CATSSRREFNEKLFF	TGTGCCACCAGCTCCCGCCGGGAGTTTAATGAAAAACTGTTTTTT	TRBV15	TRBJ1-4	.	once
CASSLGRGLGTEAFF	TGCGCCAGCAGCCTAGGGAGGGGTTTAGGGACTGAAGCTTTCTTT	TRBV4-1	TRBJ1-1	.	.
CASSAGNYGYTF	TGTGCCAGCAGCGCAGGCAACTATGGCTACACCTTC	TRBV7-2	TRBJ1-2	.	.
CATSNRGPNQPQHF	TGTGCCACCAGCAACAGGGGACCCAATCAGCCCCAGCATTTT	TRBV15	TRBJ1-5	TRBD1	few
CASSPPIANTEAFF	TGTGCCAGCTCACCACCGATCGCGAACACTGAAGCTTTCTTT	TRBV18	TRBJ1-1	.	.
CASSYSASNYGYTF	TGTGCCAGCAGTTACTCGGCCAGTAACTATGGCTACACCTTC	TRBV6-5	TRBJ1-2	.	.
CATSRGGGGANVLTF	TGTGCCACCAGCAGAGGAGGCGGGGGGGCCAACGTCCTGACTTTC	TRBV15	TRBJ2-6	.	.
CASTRGTGSSYEQYF	TGTGCCAGCACCCGAGGGACAGGGAGCAGCTACGAGCAGTACTTC	TRBV7-2	TRBJ2-7	TRBD1	.
CASSEFFASTDTQYF	TGTGCCAGTAGTGAGTTTTTTGCTAGCACAGATACGCAGTATTTT	TRBV19	TRBJ2-3	.	.
CASSLGGLRVNEQFF	TGTGCCAGTAGTCTAGGGGGCCTACGGGTCAATGAGCAGTTCTTC	TRBV19	TRBJ2-1	TRBD1	.
CASSQDAAGSSTDTQYF	TGCGCCAGCAGCCAAGACGCAGCGGGTTCTAGCACAGATACGCAGTATTTT	TRBV4-3	TRBJ2-3	.	.
CASSLDPLPSYEQYF	TGTGCCAGCAGCTTAGATCCTCTTCCCTCCTACGAGCAGTACTTC	TRBV11-3	TRBJ2-7	.	.
CASSFFGYSGANVLTF	TGTGCCAGCAGCTTCTTCGGGTATTCTGGGGCCAACGTCCTGACTTTC	TRBV7-9	TRBJ2-6	.	.
CASSPDRNYGYTF	TGTGCCAGCAGCCCGGACCGCAACTATGGCTACACCTTC	TRBV7-9	TRBJ1-2	.	once
CASRPMDRGTDTQYF	TGTGCCAGCAGACCTATGGACAGGGGCACAGATACGCAGTATTTT	TRBV7-2	TRBJ2-3	TRBD1	medium-sized
CASSFTGNTEAFF	TGTGCCAGCAGCTTTACGGGGAACACTGAAGCTTTCTTT	TRBV2	TRBJ1-1	.	.
CASSAGGGPDTQYF	TGTGCCAGCAGCGCCGGGGGGGGCCCAGATACGCAGTATTTT	TRBV9	TRBJ2-3	TRBD2	.
CASSLTGTSHEQYF	TGTGCCAGCAGCTTAACCGGGACTAGCCACGAGCAGTACTTC	TRBV7-3	TRBJ2-7	TRBD2	.
CASSRDRVYNSPLHF	TGTGCCAGCAGCCGGGACAGGGTGTATAATTCACCCCTCCACTTT	TRBV6-5	TRBJ1-6	TRBD1	.
CASSGLEGGGYTF	TGTGCCAGCAGCGGATTGGAAGGGGGGGGCTACACCTTC	TRBV6-6	TRBJ1-2	.	.
CASSAGGNTGELFF	TGTGCCAGCAGCGCAGGGGGCAACACCGGGGAGCTGTTTTTT	TRBV7-2	TRBJ2-2	TRBD1	.
CASSLLGGSLDYGYTF	TGTGCCAGCAGTTTATTGGGGGGCAGCCTAGACTATGGCTACACCTTC	TRBV28	TRBJ1-2	.	.
CASSLTGGVNYGYTF	TGCGCCAGCAGCTTGACAGGGGGCGTTAACTATGGCTACACCTTC	TRBV5-1	TRBJ1-2	TRBD1	.
CASSRDRAPFQYEQYF	TGTGCCAGCAGCCGAGACAGGGCCCCCTTTCAATACGAGCAGTACTTC	TRBV4-2	TRBJ2-7	TRBD1	.
CASSPGTGLGTEAFF	TGTGCCAGCAGTCCCGGGACAGGGCTGGGCACTGAAGCTTTCTTT	TRBV27	TRBJ1-1	TRBD1	.
CASSRSPFIADSSTGNTEAFF	TGTGCCAGTAGTCGTAGTCCCTTTATCGCCGACTCCTCGACCGGCAACACTGAAGCTTTCTTT	TRBV19	TRBJ1-1	.	few
CAWSSFGGRAETQYF	TGTGCCTGGAGTTCGTTTGGCGGGAGGGCAGAGACCCAGTACTTC	TRBV30	TRBJ2-5	TRBD2	.
CASSARRGLSNSPLHF	TGTGCCAGCAGCGCGAGGAGGGGGCTATCGAATTCACCCCTCCACTTT	TRBV5-6	TRBJ1-6	TRBD1	.
CASSHTGGFADTQYF	TGCGCCAGCAGCCACACAGGGGGCTTCGCAGATACGCAGTATTTT	TRBV4-3	TRBJ2-3	TRBD1	.
CASSLVGTGGAETQYF	TGTGCCAGCAGCTTAGTGGGGACAGGGGGAGCGGAGACCCAGTACTTC	TRBV7-8	TRBJ2-5	TRBD1	.
CASSLHGGTEAFF	TGCGCCAGCAGTCTCCACGGGGGGACTGAAGCTTTCTTT	TRBV23-1	TRBJ1-1	.	.
CASSLSRNLQGSPLHF	TGTGCCAGCAGCTTGTCCCGAAACCTCCAGGGTTCACCCCTCCACTTT	TRBV5-4	TRBJ1-6	.	.
CASSLEISEAFF	TGTGCCAGCAGCCTGGAAATAAGTGAAGCTTTCTTT	TRBV7-2	TRBJ1-1	.	.
CASSALGSAPGQLAFF	TGTGCCAGCAGCGCCCTTGGGTCCGCCCCGGGACAATTAGCTTTCTTT	TRBV9	TRBJ1-1	.	.
CASSIAAGSRQSPLHF	TGTGCCAGTAGTATAGCCGCGGGTAGTCGTCAATCACCCCTCCACTTT	TRBV19	TRBJ1-6	.	few
CSVDLLGGRKGYTF	TGCAGCGTTGATTTATTAGGGGGGCGCAAAGGCTACACCTTC	TRBV29-1	TRBJ1-2	.	.
CASSPGTGGTGELFF	TGCGCCAGCAGCCCGGGGACAGGGGGCACCGGGGAGCTGTTTTTT	TRBV4-3	TRBJ2-2	TRBD1	.
CASSAIGKTEAFF	TGTGCCAGCAGCGCTATTGGTAAGACTGAAGCTTTCTTT	TRBV11-2	TRBJ1-1	.	.
CASRIQGGYGYTF	TGTGCCAGCAGGATACAGGGTGGCTATGGCTACACCTTC	TRBV6-5	TRBJ1-2	.	few
CASSVGGGNEQYF	TGTGCCAGCAGCGTAGGAGGGGGGAACGAGCAGTACTTC	TRBV9	TRBJ2-7	.	once
CASSLEPSIEGGYTF	TGCGCCAGCAGCCTTGAGCCATCCATCGAGGGCGGCTACACCTTC	TRBV4-3	TRBJ1-2	.	.
CASKAGDSSPLHF	TGTGCCAGCAAGGCCGGGGACAGTTCACCCCTCCACTTT	TRBV28	TRBJ1-6	TRBD1	.
CASSPGQSYGYTF	TGTGCCAGCTCACCGGGGCAGTCTTATGGCTACACCTTC	TRBV18	TRBJ1-2	.	.
CASSFLGVWNTEAFF	TGTGCCAGCAGTTTTTTAGGGGTATGGAACACTGAAGCTTTCTTT	TRBV27	TRBJ1-1	.	.
CASKPQGAHEQYF	TGTGCCAGTAAGCCACAGGGGGCCCACGAGCAGTACTTC	TRBV19	TRBJ2-7	TRBD1	.
CASSFPGLNSPLHF	TGTGCCAGCAGCTTTCCAGGGTTGAATTCACCCCTCCACTTT	TRBV7-9	TRBJ1-6	.	.
CASSQEATSWETQYF	TGTGCCAGCAGCCAAGAGGCGACTAGCTGGGAGACCCAGTACTTC	TRBV4-2	TRBJ2-5	TRBD2	.
CASSLTAAGGNIQYF	TGTGCCAGCAGCTTGACCGCCGCAGGGGGCAACATTCAGTACTTC	TRBV5-6	TRBJ2-4	TRBD1	few
CASSFLGNEQFF	TGTGCCAGCAGCTTTTTGGGGAATGAGCAGTTCTTC	TRBV5-6	TRBJ2-1	.	.